This TCR beta chain was identified during a study of T cells in Graves' hyperthyroidism and ophthalmopathy. Across the study: Specimen type is peripheral blood, collected at initial diagnosis prior to any treatment.

Study findings and constraints: Using 13 V-J features, a model discriminated ophthalmopathy from stable hyperthyroidism.

Patients showing uncontrolled infection, other autoimmune disease, pregnancy or lactation were ineligible. 9 to 10 ml fresh peripheral blood yielded the PBMCs. Comment on this clonotype: Its antigen is not known.

Template material for amplifying TCR beta CDR3 regions consisted of RNA transcripts. The HTBI primer set was used in a first-round RT-PCR of the TCR CDR3. TCRdb recomputed calls from the multiplex PCR reads with MiXCR, one row per CDR3 protein. The sample holds roughly 180,000 distinct CDR3 sequences, roughly 10% seen once. This CDR3 spans 19 amino acids. Trimming at V came to 0 bases and at J to 4 bases, leaving 13 bases not matched to a gene. Germline assignment: CDR1 SGDLS and CDR2 YYNGEE. Input material: blood. The source is a young woman with Graves' hyperthyroidism that later progressed to Graves' ophthalmopathy. This sequence joins TRBV9 and TRBJ2-7; 13 bases align to TRBD2. Here the CDR3 DNA reads TGTGCCAGCAGCGTAGTGGGTAAAAGTACTAGCGGGGGGGTTTACGAGCAGTACTTC. Translated: CASSVVGKSTSGGVYEQYF.